This T cell receptor beta chain was found in a study of cytomegalovirus exposure and HLA in healthy donors. Study at large: Earlier work reported some 110 million unique TCR beta sequences from approximately 180 million T cells. Roughly 85 million unique TCRs from HLA-typed donors were held in an early release of data. General study findings and limits: Later on, an analysis found that several of the most significant clusters appeared to be linked to common viral pathogens, which included parvovirus B19.

The PCR employed 60 Vbeta primers together with 13 Jbeta primers. Sequencing used immunoSEQ multiplex PCR; TCRdb keeps in-frame clones, though not all of them. The sample records approximately 130,000 clones, approximately 80% being singletons. V lost 5 bases to trimming and J lost 1 base; unmatched junction nucleotides: 8. Germline loops: CDR1 SGDLS, CDR2 YYNGEE. The CDR3 spans 15 residues. In regard to this clone: Its antigen is not known.

This chain uses TRBV9 with TRBJ1-2; 7 bases map to TRBD1. The TCR sequence derives from a man aged 50 or older in good health and CMV-seronegative. Sequencing was performed on PBMCs. The chain's CDR3 is CASSNPGQFNYGYTF. The CDR3 DNA sequence: TGTGCCAGCAGTAATCCGGGACAGTTTAACTATGGCTACACCTTC. Full variable domain (remainder filled in from reference TRBV9 and TRBJ1-2): DSGVTQTPKHLITATGQRVTLRCSPRSGDLSVYWYQQSLDQGLQFLIQYYNGEERAKGNILERFSAQQFPDLHSELNLSSLELGDSALYFCASSNPGQFNYGYTFGSGTRLTVV.